This entry lists 24 T cell receptor beta chains sequenced from one sample in a study of blood T cell repertoires in COVID-19. TCRdb's table, derived via immunoSEQ multiplex PCR, lists solely in-frame clones and lacks some. The table records around 170,000 clones, approximately 80% of them present only once. The specimen sequenced was peripheral blood. Receptor source: an elderly woman with acute or convalescent COVID-19.

The rearrangement joins TRBV3-1 (or the pseudogene TRBV3-2) to TRBJ1-2; possibly TRBD1 for D (5 bases). The germline gives CDR1 LGHDT, CDR2 YNNKEL (reference sequence). V lost 7 bases and J lost 4, with 10 bases in between. The CDR3 is 12 amino acids. The CDR3 DNA is TGTGCCAGCACCGGGACTTTCTATGGCTACACCTTC. Protein product: CASTGTFYGYTF.

The chain recombines TRBV15 with TRBJ1-4, with 7 bases lining up with TRBD1. CDR1 is LNHNV and CDR2 is YYDKDF in the germline V gene (reference sequence). Trimming removed 5 bases from V and 1 base from J; junction bases left unmatched: 4. This CDR3 is built from 15 residues. The CDR3 DNA is TGTGCCACCAGCGTTAGACAGGGAACTAATGAAAAACTGTTTTTT. This translates into CATSVRQGTNEKLFF.

This chain links TRBV5-4 with TRBJ2-7; 9 nucleotides agree with TRBD1. The CDR3 has 15 residues. Per germline, CDR1 SGHNT and CDR2 YYREEE (reference sequence). V gave up 2 bases and J gave up 3 bases; unmatched junction bases: 6. The CDR3 DNA sequence: TGTGCCAGCAGCTTTAACGCGGACAGGGGCTACGAGCAGTACTTC. Protein sequence: CASSFNADRGYEQYF.

The chain combines TRBV7-9 with TRBJ2-5; 7 bases line up with TRBD2. Germline V lookup: CDR1 SEHNR, CDR2 FQNEAQ (reference sequence). V trimming: 4 bases; J trimming: 5 bases; junction bases outside the gene matches: 7. This CDR3 is 14 amino acids long. The CDR3 sequence: CASSSPVGGETQYF. The CDR3, as DNA: TGTGCCAGCAGCTCCCCCGTGGGGGGGGAGACCCAGTACTTC.

The rearrangement joins TRBV19 to TRBJ1-4; D call uncertain. V gave up 5 bases and J gave up 15 bases, with 16 bases separating them. CDR3 length: 12 residues. Germline V gives CDR1 LNHDA, CDR2 SQIVND (reference sequence). In nucleotides, the CDR3 is TGTGCCAGTAGTGCCCCCTCGAGGATCGTGTTTTTT. Residues: CASSAPSRIVFF.

The gene calls are TRBV6-1 and TRBJ1-4; D is perhaps TRBD1 (5 bases). Germline values: CDR1 MNHNS, CDR2 SASEGT. The CDR3 is 15 amino acids. Deletions cut 2 bases from V and 5 bases from J, with 12 bases between. CDR3 bases: TGTGCCAGCAGTGAATTCGGACAACTCAATGAAAAACTGTTTTTT. Amino acids: CASSEFGQLNEKLFF.

The V call is TRBV7-9, the J call TRBJ1-3, with 8 bases fitting TRBD1. From germline, CDR1 is SEHNR and CDR2 FQNEAQ (reference sequence). CDR3 size: 14 residues. The ends lost 5 bases at V and 7 bases at J; junction bases unmatched: 7. The CDR3 here is CASSGDRTLNTIYF. The CDR3, as DNA: TGTGCCAGCAGCGGGGACAGGACCTTGAACACCATATATTTT.

This sequence joins TRBV28 and TRBJ1-2; D remains ambiguous. The V gene lost 5 bases and the J gene lost 0 bases, with 10 bases spanning the gap. In germline, CDR1 is MDHEN, CDR2 SYDVKM. This CDR3 is 14 amino acids long. DNA of the CDR3: TGTGCCAGCAGTAACCGGGTCACTAACTATGGCTACACCTTC. Protein product: CASSNRVTNYGYTF.

The genes are TRBV5-1 and TRBJ2-7; 11 positions match TRBD2. This CDR3 region has 12 residues. CDR1 and CDR2 from the germline V gene are SGHRS and YFSETQ. Trimming at V came to 5 bases and at J to 7 bases, leaving 2 bases not matched to a gene. This chain's CDR3 is CASSRLAGEQYF. In DNA, the CDR3 is TGCGCCAGCAGTCGACTAGCGGGGGAGCAGTACTTC.

J is TRBJ2-7 and V is TRBV19, with D perhaps TRBD1 (6 bases). Trimming stripped 4 bases from V and 3 bases from J, with 16 bases between. Germline-derived CDR1 and CDR2 are LNHDA and SQIVND (reference sequence). This CDR3 has 15 amino acids. Written as DNA, the CDR3 is TGTGCCAGTAGTACCACCGGGACAAAAAGCTACGAGCAGTACTTC. As protein: CASSTTGTKSYEQYF.

This clone was detected only once. The chain links TRBV5-1 to TRBJ1-3; the D gene is possibly TRBD1 (5 bases). V lost 0 bases, J lost 2 bases, and 12 bases lay in between. Germline V gene sequence: CDR1 SGHRS, CDR2 YFSETQ. The CDR3 runs to 16 residues. The CDR3 protein is CASSLGLAGTGNTIYF. The CDR3 bases are TGCGCCAGCAGCTTGGGTCTCGCAGGGACTGGAAACACCATATATTTT.

The V and J genes are TRBV7-9 and TRBJ2-4; 7 bases line up with TRBD2. This CDR3 spans 17 amino acids. V trimming: 5 bases; J trimming: 0 bases; junction bases outside the gene matches: 10. Germline V CDR1 and CDR2: SEHNR, FQNEAQ (reference sequence). The CDR3: CASSHKGGRGAKNIQYF. For the CDR3, the DNA is TGTGCCAGCAGCCATAAGGGAGGGCGAGGAGCCAAAAACATTCAGTACTTC.

Only one count was recorded for this clone. The V call is TRBV18, the J call TRBJ2-7; 13 nucleotides agree with TRBD2. The length of the CDR3 is 16 residues. The germline gives CDR1 KGHSH, CDR2 LQKENI. Trimming took 0 bases from V and 3 from J; bases not matched to a gene: 2. CDR3: CASSPPGLAGIYEQYF. The CDR3 bases are TGTGCCAGCTCACCACCGGGACTAGCGGGGATCTACGAGCAGTACTTC.

The chain has TRBV7-9 and TRBJ2-2, with 12 bases lining up with TRBD2. J lost 1 base, V lost 4 bases, and 1 base had no gene match. The CDR3 is made up of 16 amino acids. Germline V lookup: CDR1 SEHNR, CDR2 FQNEAQ (reference sequence). The CDR3 region is CASSWGLAGNTGELFF. CDR3 sequence (DNA): TGTGCCAGCAGCTGGGGACTAGCGGGGAACACCGGGGAGCTGTTTTTT. Using reference TRBV7-9 and TRBJ2-2 for the parts outside the CDR3, the full variable domain is DTGVSQNPRHKITKRGQNVTFRCDPISEHNRLYWYRQTLGQGPEFLTYFQNEAQLEKSRLLSDRFSAERPKGSFSTLEIQRTEQGDSAMYLCASSWGLAGNTGELFFGEGSRLTVL.

This clone was counted only a few times. The V gene is TRBV7-2, the J gene TRBJ1-2, with 8 positions matching TRBD1. The ends lost 1 base at V and 6 bases at J; junction bases unmatched: 13. The germline gives CDR1 SGHTA, CDR2 FQGNSA. The CDR3 is 17 amino acids. The DNA of the CDR3 is TGTGCCAGCAGCTTAGACCCCAGGGGGCAGGGAAATAATGGCTACACCTTC. It encodes CASSLDPRGQGNNGYTF.

Comment on this clone: The same CDR3 is also encoded by other DNA sequences in this sample. V gene TRBV6-1 combines with J gene TRBJ1-4; the D gene is possibly TRBD1 (5 bases). Germline CDR1 and CDR2: MNHNS and SASEGT. Trimming removed 2 bases at V and 5 bases at J, with 9 bases between. There are 14 residues in the CDR3. Here the CDR3 DNA reads TGTGCCAGCAGTGAACAGGGTAGGAATGAAAAACTGTTTTTT. This encodes CASSEQGRNEKLFF.

This clone showed up just a few times. The rearrangement uses TRBV23-1 and TRBJ1-5; TRBD1 might be the D (6 bases). TRBV23-1 is identified as an open reading frame with a role that is uncertain. CDR3 length: 13 amino acids. Trimming took 9 bases from V and 4 from J, leaving 13 bases between them. CDR3 protein: CARTRGVNQPQHF. The CDR3 DNA sequence: TGCGCCAGGACCAGGGGAGTGAATCAGCCCCAGCATTTT.

V is TRBV10-3 and J is TRBJ1-2; no clear D gene. Germline V CDR1 and CDR2: ENHRY, SYGVKD. The CDR3 has 16 amino acids. V gave up 1 base and J gave up 2 bases, with 14 bases separating them. The CDR3 bases are TGTGCCATCAGTGAGTACCACAGCCTTCTCAACTATGGCTACACCTTC. The encoded protein is CAISEYHSLLNYGYTF.

The V and J genes are TRBV12-3 or TRBV12-4 and TRBJ1-5; D might be TRBD1 (6 bases). CDR3 length: 13 amino acids. V lost 6 bases to trimming and J lost 6 bases, with 12 bases between them. CDR3 DNA sequence: TGTGCCAGCAGATCTACAGGGTTTCAGCCCCAGCATTTT. It encodes CASRSTGFQPQHF.

The genes are TRBV4-1 and TRBJ2-3; D gene ambiguous. Germline V gives CDR1 MGHRA, CDR2 YSYEKL. CDR3 length equals 17 residues. V was trimmed by 6 bases and J by 2 bases, leaving 21 bases between them. CDR3 coding DNA: TGCGCCAGCAGGTCCGCGGCCGAGCGTGGATCCACAGATACGCAGTATTTT. Translated, it gives CASRSAAERGSTDTQYF.

The chain couples TRBV6-6 to TRBJ1-2; 7 bases match TRBD1. Germline V gene lookup returns CDR1 MNHNY and CDR2 SVGAGI (reference sequence). This CDR3 is 15 amino acids long. V was clipped by 7 bases and J by 1 base; unmatched bases: 9. CDR3 sequence (DNA): TGTGCCAGCACCCTGTACAGGGGCCGTAACTATGGCTACACCTTC. This sequence encodes CASTLYRGRNYGYTF.

The chain has TRBV2 and TRBJ2-7; TRBD2 matches 12 bases. V lost 3 bases and J lost 4; bases outside the gene matches: 10. The CDR3 covers 17 residues. In germline, CDR1 is SNHLY, CDR2 FYNNEI. The CDR3 sequence: CASSETSGRSALYEQYF. CDR3 sequence (DNA): TGTGCCAGCAGTGAGACTAGCGGGAGATCAGCACTATACGAGCAGTACTTC.

The CDR3 loop reads CATSDLSRVYGYTF. The CDR3 bases are TGTGCCACCAGTGATTTGTCCAGGGTCTATGGCTACACCTTC. The chain recombines TRBV24-1 with TRBJ1-2; D might be TRBD1 (5 bases). Germline V gives CDR1 KGHDR, CDR2 SFDVKD. The CDR3 extends over 14 amino acids. The V end lost 0 bases, the J end lost 4 bases, and 8 bases lay between the germline ends.

V and J are TRBV7-9 and TRBJ1-2, with D uncertain. Germline V gene sequence: CDR1 SEHNR, CDR2 FQNEAQ (reference sequence). Trimming stripped 10 bases from V and 2 bases from J, with 14 bases between. The CDR3 is 13 residues long. This CDR3 reads CATSLTGNYGYTF. DNA of the CDR3: TGTGCCACAAGTCTAACGGGAAACTATGGCTACACCTTC.